What follows are 7 T cell receptor beta chains derived from one specimen sequenced in a study of T cells in Graves' hyperthyroidism and ophthalmopathy. Template material for amplifying TCR beta CDR3 regions consisted of RNA transcripts. The primer set for the first-round RT-PCR of the TCR CDR3 was HTBI. TCRdb used MiXCR to reprocess the multiplex PCR reads, holding one entry per CDR3 protein. The sample yields about 380,000 distinct CDR3 sequences, less than 20% seen once. Specimen: blood. These receptor sequences come from a man aged 18 to 29 with Graves' ophthalmopathy.

This clonotype appeared a few times. CDR3 loop: CASSPPGPNLRETQYF. CDR3 DNA: TGTGCCAGCTCACCACCAGGGCCGAACCTGCGAGAGACCCAGTACTTC. The chain uses TRBV18 and TRBJ2-5; D is ambiguous. V shed 0 bases and J shed 4 bases, with 15 bases lying between them. Germline CDR1 and CDR2: KGHSH and LQKENI. This CDR3 spans 16 amino acids.

As regards this clonotype: This may arise from a read error, as a much more abundant clone is one base away. This chain links TRBV6-2 or TRBV6-3 with TRBJ2-2; TRBD1 matches 8 bases. CDR3 size: 19 residues. CDR1 is MNHEY, CDR2 SVGEGT, per germline. The CDR3 region is CASSRTGRVGSVDTRELFF. The CDR3 DNA is TGTGCCAGCAGCAGGACAGGGCGGGTCGGAAGCGTGGACACCCGGGAGCTGTTTTTT.

The sample holds many counts of this clonotype. The chain is built from TRBV28 and TRBJ2-5; D possibly matches TRBD1 or TRBD2 (7 bases each). V shed 8 bases and J shed 4 bases, with 35 bases lying between them. Germline V gene sequence: CDR1 MDHEN, CDR2 SYDVKM. The CDR3 consists of 20 residues. Here the CDR3 DNA reads TGTGCCAGCGCAAGTTACTCAGGGGGGGACTCCCTTCGAGGAGGAGAGACCCAGTACTTC. Its protein product is CASASYSGGDSLRGGETQYF.

On this clonotype: Given a much more abundant clone one base away, this may be a read error. In DNA, the CDR3 is TGTGCCAGCAGCCGTACAGGGGTGGGTAGTTACGAGCAGCACTTC. It translates to CASSRTGVGSYEQHF. This chain uses TRBV27 with TRBJ2-7, with TRBD1 matching over 7 bases. The CDR3 has 15 amino acids. The germline V gene encodes CDR1 MNHEY and CDR2 SMNVEV (reference sequence).

This clonotype showed up many times. V and J are TRBV13 and TRBJ2-2, with TRBD1 as a possible D gene (6 bases). Trimming cost V 4 bases and J 3 bases, with 12 bases left between them. The CDR3 sequence is 15 residues long. Germline V CDR1 and CDR2: PRHDT, FYEKMQ (reference sequence). Here the CDR3 DNA reads TGTGCCAGCAGCTGGACAGTGGGTGACACCGGGGAGCTGTTTTTT. Translating it yields CASSWTVGDTGELFF.

In this sample, this clonotype turned up many times. V usage is TRBV3-1 and J usage is TRBJ1-5; the D is unclear. The V gene lost 6 bases and the J gene lost 0 bases, with 15 bases spanning the gap. Germline CDR1 reads LGHDT; CDR2 reads YNNKEL (reference sequence). CDR3 length: 16 amino acids. The chain's CDR3 is CASSSRPLYSNQPQHF. The CDR3, as DNA: TGTGCCAGCAGTAGCCGTCCGTTGTATAGCAATCAGCCCCAGCATTTT.

This clonotype came up many times. This chain links TRBV11-3 with TRBJ2-7; 9 positions agree with TRBD1. CDR3 length: 15 residues. Losses at the gene ends were 5 bases for V and 5 bases for J; bases not matched to a gene: 10. Germline CDR1 reads SGHNT; CDR2 reads YENEEA. CDR3 DNA sequence: TGTGCCAGCAGCCTGGGGACAGGGATTGTGCACGAGCAGTACTTC. Protein: CASSLGTGIVHEQYF. Together with reference TRBV11-3 and TRBJ2-7, the CDR3 gives the full variable domain: EAGVVQSPRYKIIEKKQPVAFWCNPISGHNTLYWYLQNLGQGPELLIRYENEEAVDDSQLPKDRFSAERLKGVDSTLKIQPAELGDSAVYLCASSLGTGIVHEQYFGPGTRLTVT.